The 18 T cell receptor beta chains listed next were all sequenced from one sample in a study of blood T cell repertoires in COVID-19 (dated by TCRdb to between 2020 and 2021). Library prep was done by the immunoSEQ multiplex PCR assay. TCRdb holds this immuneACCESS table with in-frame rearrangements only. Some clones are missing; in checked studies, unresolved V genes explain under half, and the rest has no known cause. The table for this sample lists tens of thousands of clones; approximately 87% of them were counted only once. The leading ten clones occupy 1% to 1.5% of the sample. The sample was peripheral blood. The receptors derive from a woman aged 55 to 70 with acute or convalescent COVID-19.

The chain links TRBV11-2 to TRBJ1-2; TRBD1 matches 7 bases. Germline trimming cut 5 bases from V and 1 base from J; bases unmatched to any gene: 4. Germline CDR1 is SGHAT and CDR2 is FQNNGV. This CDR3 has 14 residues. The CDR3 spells CASSQDRLNYGYTF. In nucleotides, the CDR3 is TGTGCCAGCAGCCAGGACAGGCTTAACTATGGCTACACCTTC.

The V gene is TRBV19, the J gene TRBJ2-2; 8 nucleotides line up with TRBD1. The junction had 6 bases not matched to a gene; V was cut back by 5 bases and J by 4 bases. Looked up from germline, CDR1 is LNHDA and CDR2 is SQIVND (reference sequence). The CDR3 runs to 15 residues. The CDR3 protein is CASSPRTGGTGELFF. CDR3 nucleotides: TGTGCCAGTAGTCCGCGAACAGGGGGCACCGGGGAGCTGTTTTTT.

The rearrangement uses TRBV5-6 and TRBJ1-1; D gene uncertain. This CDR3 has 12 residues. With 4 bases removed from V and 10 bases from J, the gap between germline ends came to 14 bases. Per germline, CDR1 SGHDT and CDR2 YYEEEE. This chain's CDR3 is CASSAGFAGAFF. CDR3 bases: TGTGCCAGCAGCGCCGGCTTTGCGGGAGCTTTCTTT.

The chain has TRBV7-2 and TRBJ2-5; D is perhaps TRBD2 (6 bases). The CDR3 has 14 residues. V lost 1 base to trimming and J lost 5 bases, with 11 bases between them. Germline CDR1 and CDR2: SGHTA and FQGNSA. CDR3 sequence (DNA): TGTGCCAGCAGCTTAGTCGGAGGGTTCGAGACCCAGTACTTC. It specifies CASSLVGGFETQYF.

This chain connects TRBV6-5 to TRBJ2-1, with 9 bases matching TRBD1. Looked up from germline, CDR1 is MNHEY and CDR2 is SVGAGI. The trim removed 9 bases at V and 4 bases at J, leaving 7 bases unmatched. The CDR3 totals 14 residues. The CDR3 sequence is CASQTGTGYNEQFF. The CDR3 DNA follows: TGTGCCAGTCAGACCGGGACAGGGTACAATGAGCAGTTCTTC.

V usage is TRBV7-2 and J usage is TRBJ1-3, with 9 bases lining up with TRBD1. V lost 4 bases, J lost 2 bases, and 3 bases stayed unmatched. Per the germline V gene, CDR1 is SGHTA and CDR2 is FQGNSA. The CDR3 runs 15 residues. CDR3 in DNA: TGTGCCAGCAGCTCGCGGACAGGGGCTGGAAACACCATATATTTT. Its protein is CASSSRTGAGNTIYF. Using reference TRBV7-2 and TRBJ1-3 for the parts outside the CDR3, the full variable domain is GAGVSQSPSNKVTEKGKDVELRCDPISGHTALYWYRQSLGQGLEFLIYFQGNSAPDKSGLPSDRFSAERTGGSVSTLTIQRTQQEDSAVYLCASSSRTGAGNTIYFGEGSWLTVV.

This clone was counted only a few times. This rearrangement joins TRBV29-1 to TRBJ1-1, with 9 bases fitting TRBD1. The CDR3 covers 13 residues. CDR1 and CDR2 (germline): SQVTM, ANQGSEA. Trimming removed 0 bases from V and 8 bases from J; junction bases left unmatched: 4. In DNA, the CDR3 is TGCAGCGTTGAAGATCCCGGGACAGGGGAAGCTTTCTTT. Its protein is CSVEDPGTGEAFF.

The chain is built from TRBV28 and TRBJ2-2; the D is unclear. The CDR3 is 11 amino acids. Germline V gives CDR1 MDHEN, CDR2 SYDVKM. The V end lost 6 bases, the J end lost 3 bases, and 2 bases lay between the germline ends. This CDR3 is CASSDTGELFF. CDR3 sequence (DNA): TGTGCCAGCAGCGACACCGGGGAGCTGTTTTTT. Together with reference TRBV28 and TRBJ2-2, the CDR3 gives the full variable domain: DVKVTQSSRYLVKRTGEKVFLECVQDMDHENMFWYRQDPGLGLRLIYFSYDVKMKEKGDIPEGYSVSREKKERFSLILESASTNQTSMYLCASSDTGELFFGEGSRLTVL.

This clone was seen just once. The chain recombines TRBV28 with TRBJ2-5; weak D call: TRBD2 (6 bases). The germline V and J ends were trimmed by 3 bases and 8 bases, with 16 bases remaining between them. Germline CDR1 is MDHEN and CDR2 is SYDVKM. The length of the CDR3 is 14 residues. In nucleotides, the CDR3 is TGTGCCAGCAGTTTCGTGGGGGGTGGCGGCACCCAGTACTTC. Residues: CASSFVGGGGTQYF.

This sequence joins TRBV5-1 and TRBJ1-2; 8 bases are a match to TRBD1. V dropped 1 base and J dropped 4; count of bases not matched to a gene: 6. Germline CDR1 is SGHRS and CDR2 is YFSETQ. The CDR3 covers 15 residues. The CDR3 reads CASSLSRGLAYGYTF. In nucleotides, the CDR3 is TGCGCCAGCAGCTTGAGCAGGGGGCTCGCCTATGGCTACACCTTC.

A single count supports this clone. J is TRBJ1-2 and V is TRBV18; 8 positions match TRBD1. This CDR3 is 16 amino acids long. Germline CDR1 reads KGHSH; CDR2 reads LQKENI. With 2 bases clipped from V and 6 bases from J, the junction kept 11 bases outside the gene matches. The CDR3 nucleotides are TGTGCCAGCTCACCAGGTACAGGGGGTAGTTCGGATGGCTACACCTTC. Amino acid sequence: CASSPGTGGSSDGYTF.

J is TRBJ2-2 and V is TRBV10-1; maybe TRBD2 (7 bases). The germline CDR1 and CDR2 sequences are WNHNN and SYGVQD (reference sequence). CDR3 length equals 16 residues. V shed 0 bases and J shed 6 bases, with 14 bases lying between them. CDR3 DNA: TGCGCCAGCAGTGAGTCTCGGCGGGGGCCATCCGGGGAGCTGTTTTTT. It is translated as CASSESRRGPSGELFF.

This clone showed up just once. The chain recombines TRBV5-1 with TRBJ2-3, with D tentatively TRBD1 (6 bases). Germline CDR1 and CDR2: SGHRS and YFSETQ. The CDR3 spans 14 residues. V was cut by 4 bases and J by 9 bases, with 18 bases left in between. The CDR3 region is CASSPGQRGKTQYF. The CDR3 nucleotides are TGCGCCAGCAGCCCCGGACAGAGGGGAAAAACGCAGTATTTT.

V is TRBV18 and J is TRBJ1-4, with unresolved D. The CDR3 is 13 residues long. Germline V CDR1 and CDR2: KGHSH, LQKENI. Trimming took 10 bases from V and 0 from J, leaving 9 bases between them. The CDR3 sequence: CATTRATNEKLFF. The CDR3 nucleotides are TGTGCCACCACGCGAGCAACTAATGAAAAACTGTTTTTT.

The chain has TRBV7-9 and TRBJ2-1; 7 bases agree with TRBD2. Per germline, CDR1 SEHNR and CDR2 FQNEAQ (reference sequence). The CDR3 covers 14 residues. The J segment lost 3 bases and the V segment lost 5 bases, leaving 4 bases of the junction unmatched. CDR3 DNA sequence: TGTGCCAGCAGCCAAGGACTAGACTACAATGAGCAGTTCTTC. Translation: CASSQGLDYNEQFF.

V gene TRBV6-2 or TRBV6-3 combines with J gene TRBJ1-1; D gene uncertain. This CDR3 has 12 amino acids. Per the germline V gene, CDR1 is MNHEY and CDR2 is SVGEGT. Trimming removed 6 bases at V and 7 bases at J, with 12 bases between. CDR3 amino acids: CASSFSRGEAFF. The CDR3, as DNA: TGTGCCAGCAGCTTTTCGCGGGGTGAAGCTTTCTTT.

The CDR3 loop is CASSFPPGSTDTQYF. The CDR3 bases are TGTGCCAGCAGCTTCCCCCCCGGGAGCACAGATACGCAGTATTTT. The gene calls are TRBV5-4 and TRBJ2-3; D is ambiguous. With 2 bases removed from V and 0 bases from J, the gap between germline ends came to 10 bases. Looked up from germline, CDR1 is SGHNT and CDR2 is YYREEE (reference sequence). This CDR3 spans 15 amino acids.

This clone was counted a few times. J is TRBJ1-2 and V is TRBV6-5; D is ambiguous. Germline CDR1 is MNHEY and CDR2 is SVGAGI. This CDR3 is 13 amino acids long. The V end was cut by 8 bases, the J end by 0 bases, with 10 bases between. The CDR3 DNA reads TGTGCCAGCTCAGTCTTCACTAACTATGGCTACACCTTC. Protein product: CASSVFTNYGYTF.